These 22 T cell receptor beta chains were all obtained from the same sample, sequenced in a study of tumor-infiltrating lymphocytes in oesophageal squamous cell carcinoma. MiXCR was run by TCRdb on the PCR reads, yielding one entry per CDR3 protein. Seen here are 15,000 to 20,000 distinct CDR3 sequences, around 44% observed once, and the top ten hold more than 25%. The sample was esophageal tumor tissue. Every receptor here comes from a male donor with esophageal squamous cell carcinoma.

Ten or more counts support this clonotype. The chain couples TRBV12-3 or TRBV12-4 to TRBJ2-1, with D tentatively TRBD2 (5 bases). The J call may not be correct, given that the DNA end is closer to TRBJ2-7. The CDR3 has 16 residues. DNA for the CDR3: TGTGCCAGCAGTCGACTTACAGCCCTCGGGAACAATGAGCAGTACTTC. Its translation: CASSRLTALGNNEQYF.

The V and J genes are TRBV10-3 and TRBJ1-4, with D uncertain. There are 12 residues in the CDR3. Trimming took 3 bases from V and 8 from J, leaving 7 bases between them. Germline V gene lookup returns CDR1 ENHRY and CDR2 SYGVKD. DNA of the CDR3: TGTGCCATCAGTGAAAAGGGAGAAAAACTGTTTTTT. This sequence encodes CAISEKGEKLFF.

The chain employs TRBV7-2 and TRBJ2-7, with D possibly called TRBD1 or TRBD2 (5 bases each). Near its end, the DNA agrees better with TRBJ2-5, so the J call may be wrong. From germline, CDR1 is SGHTA and CDR2 FQGNSA. CDR3 length equals 15 residues. CDR3 amino acids: CASSFTGTSQETQYF. The CDR3, as DNA: TGTGCCAGCAGCTTTACCGGGACCTCTCAAGAGACCCAGTACTTC.

Only a few counts were recorded for this clonotype. The CDR3 end shows no conserved phenylalanine or tryptophan, and so a read error is likely. The DNA is omitted, as the CDR3 cannot be located on it reliably, and the CDR3 follows TCRdb's listing. The chain couples TRBV7-2 to TRBJ2-6; the table assigns TRBD1, which was not confirmed against the DNA. Inclusive of both ends, the CDR3 amounts to 13 amino acids. Germline loops: CDR1 SGHTA, CDR2 FQGNSA. The CDR3 spells CASSYHYEQYFGA.

The sample holds one count of this clonotype. Because it lacks the conserved phenylalanine or tryptophan at the end, this CDR3 is likely a read error. The limits of the CDR3 on the DNA are not certain, so only TCRdb's listed CDR3 is given. The chain joins TRBV24-1 to TRBJ1-1; the table's TRBD1 call for D was not verified on the DNA. Counting both end residues, the CDR3 totals 14 amino acids. Germline V CDR1 and CDR2: KGHDR, SFDVKD. This CDR3 reads CATSDIATSSTSGQ.

This clonotype was picked up a small number of times. The conserved closing phenylalanine or tryptophan is absent in this CDR3, likely reflecting a read error. Because the CDR3's place on the DNA is in doubt, the DNA is left out and the CDR3 is given as listed by TCRdb. The chain links TRBV7-6 to TRBJ2-6. Germline V gene lookup returns CDR1 SGHVS and CDR2 FNYEAQ. Counting both end residues, the CDR3 totals 9 amino acids. The chain's CDR3 is CASSLGGAT.

The V call is TRBV6-8, the J call TRBJ2-5; 7 positions match TRBD1. Germline loops: CDR1 MNHGY, CDR2 SAAAGT. The CDR3 length is 14 residues. Trimming removed 6 bases from V and 2 bases from J; junction bases left unmatched: 6. This CDR3 reads CASSRGGGQETQYF. The CDR3 DNA is TGTGCCAGCAGCAGAGGGGGCGGGCAAGAGACCCAGTACTTC.

This clonotype occurred a few times. The chain links TRBV7-3 to TRBJ2-5, with D unclear. Trimming took 2 bases from V and 1 from J, leaving 11 bases between them. From germline, CDR1 is SGHTA and CDR2 FQGTGA. CDR3 length: 15 amino acids. The CDR3 bases are TGTGCCAGCAGCTTATTTGCCGGCTTCCAAGAGACCCAGTACTTC. Encoded protein: CASSLFAGFQETQYF.

The table lists this clonotype with a few counts. The chain couples TRBV5-6 to TRBJ1-2; TRBD1 matches 7 bases. The CDR3 runs to 16 residues. Germline V gives CDR1 SGHDT, CDR2 YYEEEE. V shed 5 bases, J shed 1 base, and the junction held 11 bases outside the gene matches. CDR3 bases: TGTGCCAGCAGTTCCGGGACAGATCTCTTTAACTATGGCTACACCTTC. This translates into CASSSGTDLFNYGYTF.

The V and J genes are TRBV7-3 and TRBJ2-1; D is undetermined. The length of the CDR3 is 11 residues. Germline-derived CDR1 and CDR2 are SGHTA and FQGTGA. The V end was cut by 4 bases, the J end by 10 bases, with 8 bases between. The CDR3 DNA reads TGTGCCAGCAGCTCTGGCCTAGAGCAGTTCTTC. It encodes CASSSGLEQFF.

In this sample, this clonotype turned up a few times. The V gene is TRBV6-5, the J gene TRBJ2-5; tentatively, D is TRBD1 (5 bases). The end of the DNA is better explained by TRBJ2-7, so the J call may be wrong. Germline CDR1 is MNHEY and CDR2 is SVGAGI. CDR3 length equals 13 residues. Written as DNA, the CDR3 is TGTGCCAGCAGTTACGGCAGGGCATACGAGCAGTACTTC. Amino acids: CASSYGRAYEQYF.

The chain couples TRBV7-8 to TRBJ1-1; D possibly corresponds to TRBD1 (5 bases). The CDR3 consists of 14 residues. The germline V gene encodes CDR1 SGHVS and CDR2 FQNEAQ. V was trimmed by 1 base and J by 0 bases, leaving 6 bases between them. CDR3 protein: CASSLVGVNTEAFF. In nucleotides, the CDR3 is TGTGCCAGCAGCTTAGTGGGGGTGAACACTGAAGCTTTCTTT. The full variable domain, its missing parts supplied by reference TRBV7-8 and TRBJ1-1, is GAGVSQSPRYKVAKRGQDVALRCDPISGHVSLFWYQQALGQGPEFLTYFQNEAQLDKSGLPSDRFFAERPEGSVSTLKIQRTQQEDSAVYLCASSLVGVNTEAFFGQGTRLTVV.

This clonotype is medium-sized (0.01 to 0.1%) within its sample. The rearrangement joins TRBV12-5 to TRBJ2-4, with 10 bases fitting TRBD1. V shed 4 bases and J 0 bases; nucleotides not matched to a gene: 12. Germline V lookup: CDR1 LGHNT, CDR2 FRNRAP. The CDR3 spans 19 residues. CDR3 amino acids: CASGSDRGNMILAKNIQYF. As DNA, the CDR3 is TGTGCTAGTGGTTCGGACAGGGGGAACATGATACTAGCCAAAAACATTCAGTACTTC.

With respect to this clonotype: Given a much more abundant clone one base away, this may be a read error. This chain links TRBV12-5 with TRBJ2-3; 13 bases map to TRBD2. CDR1 is LGHNT and CDR2 is FRNRAP in the germline V gene. Trimming cost V 5 bases and J 14 bases; bases outside gene matches: 16. The CDR3 has 16 residues. CDR3 nucleotides: TGTGCTAGTGGTGGGGGACTAGCGGGGTTCACCGGGGAGCTGTATTTT. Translating it yields CASGGGLAGFTGELYF.

This clonotype came up a few times. The rearrangement joins TRBV5-1 to TRBJ2-1; D perhaps matches TRBD2 (6 bases). The J call is doubtful: the DNA matches TRBJ2-7 better. Germline assignment: CDR1 SGHRS and CDR2 YFSETQ. CDR3 length: 15 residues. The CDR3 is CASSFGGARSGEQYF. The CDR3 region has the DNA TGCGCCAGCAGCTTCGGCGGGGCCCGGTCGGGTGAGCAGTACTTC.

This clonotype was seen at least ten times. The chain joins TRBV6-5 to TRBJ2-2; D remains ambiguous. CDR3 length: 14 residues. The germline V gene encodes CDR1 MNHEY and CDR2 SVGAGI. V was pared by 0 bases and J by 9 bases, with 11 bases between. This CDR3 reads CASSYSSPPRELFF. The CDR3 DNA is TGTGCCAGCAGTTACTCAAGTCCCCCCAGGGAGCTGTTTTTT.

This clonotype has a handful of counts. A much larger clone differs by one base, so this may be a read error. The chain combines TRBV5-6 with TRBJ2-1, with 10 bases identical to TRBD1. The assigned J gene may be wrong: the sequence end matches TRBJ2-7 better. The CDR3 covers 14 residues. Germline V CDR1 and CDR2: SGHDT, YYEEEE. The CDR3 DNA reads TGTGCCAGCAGCTTGGGACAGGGGGCAAATGAGCAGTACTTC. Amino acid sequence: CASSLGQGANEQYF.

This clonotype has a count of ten or more. This chain connects TRBV6-1 to TRBJ2-1; D might be TRBD1 (6 bases). The CDR3 spans 14 residues. V shed 4 bases and J shed 7 bases, with 14 bases lying between them. Germline loops: CDR1 MNHNS, CDR2 SASEGT. CDR3 DNA sequence: TGTGCCAGCAGTGGAGGTTGGGGGCGGAATGAGCAGTTCTTC. Protein: CASSGGWGRNEQFF.

This clonotype has at least ten counts. A much larger clone differs from this one at a single base, so this may be a read error. The chain combines TRBV6-6 with TRBJ2-5; D is unclear. This CDR3 spans 15 amino acids. With 0 bases removed from V and 11 bases from J, the gap between germline ends came to 19 bases. In germline, CDR1 is MNHNY, CDR2 SVGAGI (reference sequence). This CDR3 reads CASSYSSRRDNEQYF. CDR3 nucleotides: TGTGCCAGCAGTTACTCGAGCAGGAGAGACAATGAGCAGTACTTC.

This clonotype was found many times. The V gene is TRBV4-1, the J gene TRBJ1-2; tentatively, D is TRBD1 (5 bases). The CDR3 has 15 residues. V shed 3 bases and J shed 2 bases, with 13 bases lying between them. CDR1 MGHRA and CDR2 YSYEKL come from the germline V gene. The CDR3: CASSQRDSQNYGYTF. The CDR3 DNA follows: TGCGCCAGCAGCCAGAGGGACTCTCAAAACTATGGCTACACCTTC.

This clonotype was seen at least ten times. The rearrangement joins TRBV6-1 to TRBJ2-7; D unclear. This CDR3 is built from 14 residues. V was shortened by 0 bases and J by 5 bases, with 11 bases between the two germline ends. CDR1 and CDR2 from the germline V gene are MNHNS and SASEGT. CDR3 region: CASSEALGPHEQYF. The CDR3 coding sequence is TGTGCCAGCAGTGAAGCGCTAGGACCCCACGAGCAGTACTTC.

This clonotype qualifies as medium-sized. The chain combines TRBV6-1 with TRBJ2-4; TRBD1 matches 11 bases. V gave up 7 bases and J gave up 9 bases; unmatched junction bases: 8. The CDR3 has 14 amino acids. From germline, CDR1 is MNHNS and CDR2 SASEGT. The CDR3: CASIKDRGPSIQYF. The CDR3, as DNA: TGTGCCAGCATTAAGGACAGGGGGCCTAGCATTCAGTACTTC.